This T cell receptor (beta chain) derives from a study of blood T cell repertoires in COVID-19. A single count supports this clone. This CDR3 spans 15 amino acids. Germline V gene lookup returns CDR1 SGHAT and CDR2 FQNNGV. V was trimmed by 6 bases and J by 3 bases, leaving 18 bases between them. Some clones are missing from TCRdb's copy, which holds only in-frame ones; the method was immunoSEQ multiplex PCR. This table holds about 240,000 clones, about 87% found once. Material: PBMCs or T cells enriched from blood (not recorded which). The chain has TRBV11-2 and TRBJ2-7; D may be TRBD2 (5 bases). The TCR was taken from a woman aged 25 to 39 with acute COVID-19. CDR3 sequence reads: CASRFTGIAFYEQYF. In nucleotides, the CDR3 is TGTGCCAGCAGGTTTACGGGAATCGCTTTCTACGAGCAGTACTTC.